This T cell receptor beta chain was recorded in a study of T-cell reconstitution after alpha-beta-depleted transplantation in children. Study-level results: The authors attributed T-cell counts and diversity one year after transplant mostly to newly produced T cells.

Trimming cost V 6 bases and J 7 bases, with 16 bases left between them. The germline V gene encodes CDR1 LNHDA and CDR2 SQIVND (reference sequence). The CDR3 runs to 14 residues. Regarding this clonotype: Its target is not known.

Unique molecular identifiers were incorporated during preparation of the TCRbeta library. MiXCR was run by TCRdb on the PCR reads, yielding one entry per CDR3 protein. The sample lists 250,000 to 300,000 distinct CDR3 sequences; 11% were seen once. The sample here was peripheral blood, taken 180 days after TCRalphabeta/CD19-depleted stem cell transplant. The chain employs TRBV19 and TRBJ2-4; either TRBD1 or TRBD2 may supply D (5 bases each). The receptor was isolated from a male patient under 10 years old who had a stem cell transplant for chronic granulomatous disease, so the T cells may come from the graft donor. This CDR3 reads CASSREGSGNIQYF. DNA of the CDR3: TGTGCCAGTAGCCGTGAGGGGAGCGGTAACATTCAGTACTTC.